The text below deals with one T cell receptor beta chain. This entry is derived from a study of blood T cell repertoires in COVID-19. As for the study in general: The United States, Italy and Spain supplied acute and convalescent COVID-19 samples. Sources were T cells, B-cell-depleted T cells, or PBMCs; the material itself was cDNA or gDNA.

Original processing methods: Estimation of nucleated cell counts was performed using reference gene primer amplification. The assay was immunoSEQ multiplex PCR, and TCRdb's table has in-frame clones only and misses some. V and J calls and clone size are as listed in that table; D and trimming were resolved from the DNA. The sample yields about 280,000 clones, approximately 90% seen once. Sequenced sample: peripheral blood. The receptor was isolated from a middle-aged man with acute or convalescent COVID-19.

The DNA of the CDR3 is TGTGCCAGCAGCGACAGCGGGGGGGCTAGGACGCAGTATTTT. Its protein is CASSDSGGARTQYF. The chain couples TRBV7-2 to TRBJ2-3, with TRBD2 matching 10 bases. Germline values: CDR1 SGHTA, CDR2 FQGNSA. The CDR3 loop spans 14 amino acids. V was pared by 5 bases and J by 9 bases, with 8 bases of the junction left unmatched.